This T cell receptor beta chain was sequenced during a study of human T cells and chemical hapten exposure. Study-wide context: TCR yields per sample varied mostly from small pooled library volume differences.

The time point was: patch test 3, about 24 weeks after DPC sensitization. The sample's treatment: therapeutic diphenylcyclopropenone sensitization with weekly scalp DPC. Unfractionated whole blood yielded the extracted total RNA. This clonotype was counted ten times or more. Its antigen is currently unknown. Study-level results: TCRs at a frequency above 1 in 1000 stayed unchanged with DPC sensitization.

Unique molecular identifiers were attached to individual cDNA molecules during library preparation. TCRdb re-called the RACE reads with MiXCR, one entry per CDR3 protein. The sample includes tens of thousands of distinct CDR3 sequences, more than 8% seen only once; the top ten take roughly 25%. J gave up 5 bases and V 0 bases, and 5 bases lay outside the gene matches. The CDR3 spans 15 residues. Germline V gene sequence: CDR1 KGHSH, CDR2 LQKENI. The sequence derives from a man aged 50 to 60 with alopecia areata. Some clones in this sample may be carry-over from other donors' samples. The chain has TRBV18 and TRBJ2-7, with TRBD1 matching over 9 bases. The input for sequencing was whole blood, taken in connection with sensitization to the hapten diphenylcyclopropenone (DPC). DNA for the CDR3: TGTGCCAGCTCACCACCTATGGGACAGGGAGACGAGCAGTACTTC. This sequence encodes CASSPPMGQGDEQYF.